The 3 T cell receptor beta chains presented below share a single source sample, sequenced in a study of blood T cell repertoires in COVID-19. TCRdb's table, derived via immunoSEQ multiplex PCR, lists solely in-frame clones and lacks some. The sample has approximately 70,000 clones, more than 75% seen once. The sample taken for sequencing was peripheral blood. The source of these receptors is a woman aged 55-69 years with acute or convalescent COVID-19.

The V call is TRBV7-9, the J call TRBJ2-5, with TRBD1 identical over 10 bases. V trimming: 2 bases; J trimming: 4 bases; junction bases outside the gene matches: 10. The CDR3 contains 17 residues. Germline V gives CDR1 SEHNR, CDR2 FQNEAQ (reference sequence). The CDR3 protein is CASSLRGGQGRGETQYF. CDR3 bases: TGTGCCAGCAGCTTAAGGGGGGGACAGGGGAGAGGAGAGACCCAGTACTTC.

This clone is a singleton in its sample. This sequence joins TRBV9 and TRBJ2-1; D perhaps matches TRBD2 (5 bases). Trimming took off 4 bases at V and 8 bases at J, with 16 bases between the two ends. CDR3 size: 14 residues. CDR1 is SGDLS, CDR2 YYNGEE, per germline. CDR3 sequence (DNA): TGTGCCAGCAGCCAAACCACTAGTGTGGATGAGCAGTTCTTC. The encoded protein is CASSQTTSVDEQFF.

The chain carries TRBV27 and TRBJ1-2, with 7 bases aligning to TRBD1. CDR1 MNHEY and CDR2 SMNVEV come from the germline V gene (reference sequence). The V and J ends lost 6 bases and 8 bases, in that order; junction bases with no gene match: 9. CDR3 size: 13 residues. The CDR3 region has the DNA TGTGCCAGCAGCCAGGGACAGCCCGGGGGCTACACCTTC. It is translated as CASSQGQPGGYTF.